The 8 T cell receptor beta chains below all came from one sample that was sequenced in a study of a mutant IDH1 vaccine in newly diagnosed glioma. Data came from immunoSEQ multiplex PCR; TCRdb stores just in-frame clones and leaves some out. This repertoire shows 30,000 to 35,000 clones, approximately 53% found once; its top ten account for about 10%. No antigen has been assigned to these receptors. The time point: week 5, during vaccination. Vaccination comprised doses that each held 300 ug of mutant IDH1 20-mer peptide, plus topical imiquimod. This material consisted of PBMCs, taken from a glioma patient whose treatment included an IDH1 peptide vaccine. These receptor sequences come from a woman younger than 35 with glioma.

V usage is TRBV25-1 and J usage is TRBJ2-7; D unclear. The V gene lost 1 base and the J gene lost 2 bases, with 15 bases spanning the gap. From germline, CDR1 is MGHDK and CDR2 SYGVNS. The CDR3 runs 16 residues. CDR3 DNA: TGTGCCAGCAGTGAATGGGAACAACAAGAACCCTACGAGCAGTACTTC. Amino acids: CASSEWEQQEPYEQYF.

The chain recombines TRBV2 with TRBJ2-1, with TRBD2 matching over 10 bases. The CDR3 has 13 residues. The germline V gene encodes CDR1 SNHLY and CDR2 FYNNEI. V shed 7 bases, J shed 8 bases, and the junction held 5 bases outside the gene matches. Here the CDR3 DNA reads TGTGCCAGCAAAGCGGGGGGGCTCGATGAGCAGTTCTTC. This codes for CASKAGGLDEQFF.

This clone turned up a few times. The rearrangement links TRBV18 to TRBJ1-2; D might be TRBD1 (5 bases). Germline assignment: CDR1 KGHSH and CDR2 LQKENI. The CDR3 is made up of 15 amino acids. V was clipped by 3 bases and J by 8 bases, with 19 bases between them. CDR3 nucleotide sequence: TGTGCCAGCTCACCCGCGGAGGAGGGACGGTACGGCTACACCTTC. Protein: CASSPAEEGRYGYTF.

This sequence joins TRBV7-6 and TRBJ2-5; D is tentatively TRBD1 or TRBD2 (7 bases each). Between the trimmed V and J ends, which lost 1 base and 4 bases, there was a span of 13 bases. The germline V gene has CDR1 SGHVS and CDR2 FNYEAQ. This CDR3 contains 15 residues. For the CDR3, the DNA is TGTGCCAGCAGCTTAGTACAGGGGAGGGGAGAGACCCAGTACTTC. This sequence encodes CASSLVQGRGETQYF.

This rearrangement joins TRBV7-9 to TRBJ1-2; no clear D gene. Germline values: CDR1 SEHNR, CDR2 FQNEAQ (reference sequence). This CDR3 comprises 13 residues. V gave up 4 bases and J gave up 3 bases, with 9 bases separating them. The CDR3 sequence is CASSSPFYYGYTF. Here the CDR3 DNA reads TGTGCCAGCAGCTCCCCTTTCTACTATGGCTACACCTTC.

The V call is TRBV6-5, the J call TRBJ1-1; D is ambiguous. V dropped 5 bases and J dropped 8 bases, with 18 bases sitting between them. The CDR3 is made up of 14 amino acids. Germline V gene lookup returns CDR1 MNHEY and CDR2 SVGAGI. The CDR3 sequence: CASSPPQSSTEAFF. The CDR3 bases are TGTGCCAGCAGTCCCCCTCAGTCGTCAACAGAAGCTTTCTTT.

The rearrangement uses TRBV4-3 and TRBJ2-3; 7 bases agree with TRBD2. This CDR3 has 16 residues. The trim removed 1 base at V and 4 bases at J, leaving 8 bases unmatched. In germline, CDR1 is LGHNA, CDR2 YSLEER. CDR3 region: CASSQGAGVGADTQYF. The CDR3 bases are TGCGCCAGCAGCCAAGGTGCGGGAGTTGGGGCAGATACGCAGTATTTT.

The chain combines TRBV5-4 with TRBJ2-2; 9 nucleotides align to TRBD1. With V trimmed by 4 bases and J by 6 bases, 7 bases remained unmatched. This CDR3 region has 15 residues. The germline V gene encodes CDR1 SGHNT and CDR2 YYREEE (reference sequence). CDR3 nucleotide sequence: TGTGCCAGCAGCGGAACAGGGGGCGGGCCCGGGGAGCTGTTTTTT. Its translation is CASSGTGGGPGELFF.